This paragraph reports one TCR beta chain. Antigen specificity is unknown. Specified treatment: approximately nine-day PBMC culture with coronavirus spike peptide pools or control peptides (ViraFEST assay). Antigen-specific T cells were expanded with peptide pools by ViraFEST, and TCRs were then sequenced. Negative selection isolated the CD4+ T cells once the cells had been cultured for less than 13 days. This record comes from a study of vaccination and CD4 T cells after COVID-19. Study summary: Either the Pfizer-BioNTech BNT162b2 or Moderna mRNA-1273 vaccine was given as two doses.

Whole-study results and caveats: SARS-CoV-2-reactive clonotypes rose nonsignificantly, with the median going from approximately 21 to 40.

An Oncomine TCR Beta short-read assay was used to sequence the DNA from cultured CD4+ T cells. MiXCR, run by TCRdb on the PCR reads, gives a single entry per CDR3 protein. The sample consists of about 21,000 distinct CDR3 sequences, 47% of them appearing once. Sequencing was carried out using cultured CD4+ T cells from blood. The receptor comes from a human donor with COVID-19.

The CDR3 loop reads CASSLTVSAYEQYF. The CDR3 DNA is TGTGCCAGCAGCTTGACAGTATCAGCCTACGAGCAGTACTTC. The chain recombines TRBV11-1 with TRBJ2-7; a weak D match, TRBD1 (5 bases). This CDR3 contains 14 residues. The V end lost 3 bases, the J end lost 2 bases, and 11 bases lay between the germline ends. Germline loops: CDR1 SGHAT, CDR2 FQDESV (reference sequence).